A selection of T cell receptor beta chains follows, all from one sample in a study of Ad26.COV2.S vaccination and SARS-CoV-2 variants. Libraries were prepared by immunoSEQ multiplex PCR; TCRdb keeps only in-frame clonotypes and omits some of them. The sample includes roughly 380,000 clones, about 90% of them seen just once. Source: peripheral blood, taken after recovery from COVID-19. All receptors come from a human donor who had recovered from COVID-19. The CDR3 runs from the conserved cysteine through the conserved F or W. Fields, in order: V gene, D gene, J gene, clone size, CDR3 protein, CDR3 DNA. D genes are given only for firm matches. Clone sizes are given selectively: once, few, many, or a class where the clone is expanded.

v_call: TRBV12-3/TRBV12-4; d_call: NA; j_call: TRBJ2-3; clone_size: NA; cdr3_aa: CASSLGGADTQYF; cdr3_nt: TGTGCCAGCAGTTTAGGGGGCGCAGATACGCAGTATTTT
v_call: TRBV29-1; d_call: NA; j_call: TRBJ1-1; clone_size: NA; cdr3_aa: CSVTRRQEAFF; cdr3_nt: TGCAGCGTGACCAGAAGACAGGAGGCTTTCTTT
v_call: TRBV27; d_call: TRBD1; j_call: TRBJ1-1; clone_size: NA; cdr3_aa: CASSFRQGLQAFF; cdr3_nt: TGTGCCAGCAGTTTCCGACAGGGCTTGCAAGCTTTCTTT
v_call: TRBV7-9; d_call: TRBD1; j_call: TRBJ1-6; clone_size: few; cdr3_aa: CASSAGQGENSPLHF; cdr3_nt: TGTGCCAGCAGCGCGGGACAGGGGGAGAATTCACCCCTCCACTTT
v_call: TRBV3-1/TRBV3-2; d_call: TRBD1; j_call: TRBJ2-5; clone_size: NA; cdr3_aa: CASSLGQGFLGETQYF; cdr3_nt: TGTGCCAGCAGCCTTGGACAGGGGTTTTTGGGGGAGACCCAGTACTTC
v_call: TRBV25-1; d_call: NA; j_call: TRBJ2-3; clone_size: NA; cdr3_aa: CASSEGDTQYF; cdr3_nt: TGTGCCAGCAGTGAAGGGGATACGCAGTATTTT
v_call: TRBV6-5; d_call: NA; j_call: TRBJ2-1; clone_size: NA; cdr3_aa: CASSFPGNEQFF; cdr3_nt: TGTGCCAGCAGTTTCCCAGGCAATGAGCAGTTCTTC
v_call: TRBV6-5; d_call: NA; j_call: TRBJ2-3; clone_size: NA; cdr3_aa: CASTPAGTDTQYF; cdr3_nt: TGTGCCAGCACCCCAGCCGGCACAGATACGCAGTATTTT
v_call: TRBV6-5; d_call: NA; j_call: TRBJ2-1; clone_size: NA; cdr3_aa: CASRRDIYNEQFF; cdr3_nt: TGTGCCAGCAGGCGGGACATCTACAATGAGCAGTTCTTC
v_call: TRBV10-2; d_call: NA; j_call: TRBJ1-1; clone_size: few; cdr3_aa: CASLPSPENMNTEAFF; cdr3_nt: TGCGCCAGTCTCCCCTCGCCGGAAAATATGAACACTGAAGCTTTCTTT
v_call: TRBV6-7; d_call: TRBD1; j_call: TRBJ2-2; clone_size: NA; cdr3_aa: CASSHSGGRDTGELFF; cdr3_nt: TGTGCCAGCAGCCATTCAGGGGGTAGGGACACCGGGGAGCTGTTTTTT
v_call: TRBV5-4; d_call: NA; j_call: TRBJ1-2; clone_size: NA; cdr3_aa: CASSLVGAEDGYTF; cdr3_nt: TGTGCCAGCAGCTTGGTCGGGGCGGAGGATGGCTACACCTTC
v_call: TRBV15; d_call: NA; j_call: TRBJ1-1; clone_size: NA; cdr3_aa: CATSSPRGGGHTTEAFF; cdr3_nt: TGTGCCACCAGCAGTCCCCGAGGCGGGGGGCATACCACTGAAGCTTTCTTT
v_call: TRBV3-1/TRBV3-2; d_call: NA; j_call: TRBJ1-1; clone_size: NA; cdr3_aa: CASSHLLEKSEAFF; cdr3_nt: TGTGCCAGCAGCCATCTCTTGGAGAAATCTGAAGCTTTCTTT
v_call: TRBV10-3; d_call: TRBD2; j_call: TRBJ2-1; clone_size: NA; cdr3_aa: CAISDRTSGGNEQFF; cdr3_nt: TGTGCCATCAGTGACAGGACTAGCGGGGGTAATGAGCAGTTCTTC
v_call: TRBV6-6; d_call: NA; j_call: TRBJ1-2; clone_size: NA; cdr3_aa: CASSDSGYTF; cdr3_nt: TGTGCCAGCAGCGACTCTGGCTACACCTTC
v_call: TRBV28; d_call: TRBD2; j_call: TRBJ2-5; clone_size: NA; cdr3_aa: CASSSTGTSGGQETQYF; cdr3_nt: TGTGCCAGCAGCTCAACGGGGACTAGCGGGGGACAAGAGACCCAGTACTTC
v_call: TRBV28; d_call: TRBD1; j_call: TRBJ2-7; clone_size: NA; cdr3_aa: CASGQGIYEQYF; cdr3_nt: TGTGCCAGCGGACAGGGGATCTACGAGCAGTACTTC